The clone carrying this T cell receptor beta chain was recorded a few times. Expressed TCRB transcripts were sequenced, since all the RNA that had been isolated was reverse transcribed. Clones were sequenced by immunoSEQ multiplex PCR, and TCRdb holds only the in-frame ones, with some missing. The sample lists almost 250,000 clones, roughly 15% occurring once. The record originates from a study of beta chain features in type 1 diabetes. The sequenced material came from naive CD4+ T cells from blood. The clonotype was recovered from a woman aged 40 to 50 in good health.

The CDR3 reads CASSQGRTGRGAEAFF. Here the CDR3 DNA reads TGCGCCAGCAGCCAAGGGAGGACAGGGAGAGGCGCTGAAGCTTTCTTT. The chain has TRBV4-1 and TRBJ1-1, with 8 bases that match TRBD1. Germline V CDR1 and CDR2: MGHRA, YSYEKL. CDR3 size: 16 residues. The V and J ends lost 1 base and 6 bases, in that order; junction bases with no gene match: 10.